The 5 T cell receptor beta chains in this list originate from one sample, sequenced in a study of blood T cell repertoires in COVID-19. TCRdb's copy holds only in-frame clones and misses some; the assay was immunoSEQ multiplex PCR. The repertoire holds approximately 150,000 clones, around 84% seen once, with roughly 8.7% in the top ten. The sequencing input was peripheral blood. The receptors derive from a woman aged 55-69 years with acute or convalescent COVID-19.

The chain employs TRBV6-5 and TRBJ2-5; 7 bases line up with TRBD1. CDR3 length: 15 residues. Germline lookup yields CDR1 MNHEY and CDR2 SVGAGI. J was trimmed by 6 bases and V by 4 bases; bases with no gene match: 11. The CDR3 protein is CASSSSPTGPQTQYF. CDR3 coding DNA: TGTGCCAGCAGTTCAAGCCCGACAGGGCCCCAGACCCAGTACTTC.

The chain couples TRBV27 to TRBJ2-7, with D possibly matching TRBD1 (5 bases). V lost 5 bases and J 0 bases, leaving 17 bases between the germline ends. Germline V CDR1 and CDR2: MNHEY, SMNVEV (reference sequence). This CDR3 has 16 amino acids. The CDR3: CASSPQGSHTSYEQYF. The CDR3 nucleotides are TGTGCCAGCAGTCCCCAGGGTTCCCATACCTCCTACGAGCAGTACTTC.

The chain couples TRBV7-9 to TRBJ2-3, with D hard to call. This CDR3 spans 11 amino acids. V was shortened by 5 bases and J by 3 bases, with 3 bases between the two germline ends. Germline lookup yields CDR1 SEHNR and CDR2 FQNEAQ (reference sequence). CDR3 nucleotide sequence: TGTGCCAGCAGCCAGACAGATACGCAGTATTTT. It encodes CASSQTDTQYF.

The chain links TRBV28 to TRBJ2-7, with D perhaps TRBD2 (6 bases). The CDR3 length is 16 residues. The germline V and J ends were trimmed by 6 bases and 4 bases, with 22 bases remaining between them. The germline CDR1 and CDR2 sequences are MDHEN and SYDVKM. The CDR3 DNA is TGTGCCAGCAGGGCTACAGGAACCCCGGGGAGGTACGAGCAGTACTTC. Translating gives CASRATGTPGRYEQYF.

This sequence joins TRBV10-3 and TRBJ2-5; a possible D gene is TRBD1 (6 bases). The CDR3 extends over 12 amino acids. Germline CDR1 is ENHRY and CDR2 is SYGVKD. Trimming removed 6 bases from V and 1 base from J, with 6 bases in between. The CDR3 loop reads CAIRDSQETQYF. The DNA for the CDR3 is TGTGCCATCAGGGACAGCCAAGAGACCCAGTACTTC.